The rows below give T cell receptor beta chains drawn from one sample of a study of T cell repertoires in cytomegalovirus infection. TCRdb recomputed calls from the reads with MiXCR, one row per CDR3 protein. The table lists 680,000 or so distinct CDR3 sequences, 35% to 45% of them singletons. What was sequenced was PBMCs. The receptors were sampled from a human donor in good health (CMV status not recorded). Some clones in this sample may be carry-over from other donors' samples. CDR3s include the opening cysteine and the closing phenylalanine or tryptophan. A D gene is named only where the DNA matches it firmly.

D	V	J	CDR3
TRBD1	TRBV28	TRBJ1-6	CASTPSGTASSPLHF
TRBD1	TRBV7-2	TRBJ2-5	CASRAGGLETQYF
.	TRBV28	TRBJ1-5	CASSLFGGVSQPQHF
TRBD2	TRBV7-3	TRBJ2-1	CASSLIGARAGNEQFF
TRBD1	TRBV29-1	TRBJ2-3	CSVEEWTGFTIDTQYF
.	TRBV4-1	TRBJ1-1	CASSQDVGENTEAFF
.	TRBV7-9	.	CASREEDHEQYF
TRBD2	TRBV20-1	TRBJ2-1	CSSGTSGLNEQFF
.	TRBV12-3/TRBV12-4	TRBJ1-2	CTSSLNRAGYGYTF
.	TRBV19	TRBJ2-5	CASSIVARETQYF
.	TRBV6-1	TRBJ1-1	CASKYRVNTEAFF
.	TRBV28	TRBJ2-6	CASSLHRVSGANVLTF
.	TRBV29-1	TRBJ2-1	CTESTGQVYNEQFF
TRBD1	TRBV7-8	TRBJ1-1	CASSPTRTGGARTEAFF
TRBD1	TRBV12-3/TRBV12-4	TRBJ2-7	CASSSPIRADRGVDEQYF
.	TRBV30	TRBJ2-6	CAWSVPRGSGANVLTF
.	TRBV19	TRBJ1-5	CASSGGRTTLYSNQPQHF
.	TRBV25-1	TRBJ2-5	CASSEGGLGGRLHGETQYF
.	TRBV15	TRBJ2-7	CATSRDPAAQYF
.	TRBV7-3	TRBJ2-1	CASSLPGTVGGQFF
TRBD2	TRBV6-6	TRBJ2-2	CASSYGGLAGEAGELFF
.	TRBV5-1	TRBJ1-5	CASSLSSGSNQPQHF
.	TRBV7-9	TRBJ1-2	CASSSAEMGALNYGYTF
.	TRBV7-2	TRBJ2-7	CASSYRGVYEQYF
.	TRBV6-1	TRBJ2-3	CASSDGPGADTQYF
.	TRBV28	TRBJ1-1	CASSSPTPHTNTEAFF
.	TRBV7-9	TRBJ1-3	CASLWTGDRGNTIYF
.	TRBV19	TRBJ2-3	CASRTSSTDTQYF
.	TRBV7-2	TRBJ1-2	CDSSFDPYYGYTF
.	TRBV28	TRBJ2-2	CASRYGDNRGGELFF
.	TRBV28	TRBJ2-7	CASSLPYGKEQYF
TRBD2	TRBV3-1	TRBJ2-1	CASSPTSDSYNEQFF
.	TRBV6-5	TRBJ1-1	CASEGDTEAFF
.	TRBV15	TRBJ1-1	CATSREPRPNTEAFF
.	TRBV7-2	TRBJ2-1	CASRWSPNEQFF
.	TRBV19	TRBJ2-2	CANNNRESGGVELFF
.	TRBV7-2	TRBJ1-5	CASSLDQGFGQPQHF
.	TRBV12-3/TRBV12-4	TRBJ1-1	CASNKENTEAFF
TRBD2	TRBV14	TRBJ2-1	CASSPLAGEGYNEQFF